The 3 T cell receptor beta chains given below trace back to one sample, sequenced in a study of CD8 T cells in Susac syndrome. A quantity of about 0.45 to 1 ug RNA underwent reverse transcription using random hexamers. TCRdb re-called the immunoSEQ multiplex PCR reads through MiXCR, storing one row per CDR3 protein. The sample has 250,000 to 300,000 distinct CDR3 sequences, around 91% seen once. Sequencing was carried out using CD8+ T cells from PBMCs. These receptor sequences come from a human donor with multiple sclerosis.

The rearrangement uses TRBV27 and TRBJ2-1; 8 nucleotides line up with TRBD2. V lost 3 bases to trimming and J lost 7 bases; unmatched junction nucleotides: 11. Germline V gene sequence: CDR1 MNHEY, CDR2 SMNVEV (reference sequence). The CDR3 contains 16 residues. CDR3 nucleotide sequence: TGTGCCAGCAGTTTTCTTTCCAGCGGGAGTCCGAATGAGCAGTTCTTC. Translation: CASSFLSSGSPNEQFF.

CDR3 bases: TGTGCCAGCAGCCCGGAGCGAGGGTCCTCGGGCTCCTACGAGCAGTACTTC. This sequence encodes CASSPERGSSGSYEQYF. The genes are TRBV7-9 and TRBJ2-7; D perhaps matches TRBD2 (5 bases). The CDR3 contains 17 residues. V was trimmed by 5 bases and J by 0 bases, leaving 20 bases between them. Germline CDR1 and CDR2: SEHNR and FQNEAQ (reference sequence). The variable domain in full, completed from reference TRBV7-9 and TRBJ2-7, reads DTGVSQNPRHKITKRGQNVTFRCDPISEHNRLYWYRQTLGQGPEFLTYFQNEAQLEKSRLLSDRFSAERPKGSFSTLEIQRTEQGDSAMYLCASSPERGSSGSYEQYFGPGTRLTVT.

The chain recombines TRBV6-1 with TRBJ2-2; D uncertain. The CDR3 is made up of 14 amino acids. Germline-derived CDR1 and CDR2 are MNHNS and SASEGT. Trimming removed 3 bases at V and 4 bases at J, with 9 bases between. CDR3 residues: CASSDFGFTGELFF. The CDR3 DNA sequence: TGTGCCAGCAGTGACTTTGGGTTCACCGGGGAGCTGTTTTTT.